Presented here are 28 T cell receptor beta chains from one specimen sequenced in a study of blood T cell repertoires in COVID-19. Produced via immunoSEQ multiplex PCR; TCRdb's table is partial and in-frame only. The table shows approximately 220,000 clones, with about 88% occurring only once. Sample: PBMCs or T cells enriched from blood (not recorded which). The receptors were gathered from a woman aged 25 to 39 who had recovered from COVID-19.

The chain has TRBV6-5 and TRBJ1-6; D ambiguous. Germline CDR1 reads MNHEY; CDR2 reads SVGAGI. V was pared by 2 bases and J by 6 bases, with 8 bases between. The CDR3 covers 14 residues. CDR3: CASSYAPVNSPLHF. The CDR3 bases are TGTGCCAGCAGTTACGCTCCAGTTAATTCACCCCTCCACTTT.

The chain uses TRBV7-2 and TRBJ2-2, with 10 bases lining up with TRBD2. Germline V gives CDR1 SGHTA, CDR2 FQGNSA. The CDR3 consists of 15 residues. Unmatched junction bases numbered 4, after V lost 5 bases and J lost 4 bases. This chain's CDR3 is CASSPRLAGTGELFF. CDR3 in DNA: TGTGCCAGCAGCCCTAGACTAGCGGGCACCGGGGAGCTGTTTTTT. The full variable domain, completed using reference TRBV7-2 and TRBJ2-2, is GAGVSQSPSNKVTEKGKDVELRCDPISGHTALYWYRQSLGQGLEFLIYFQGNSAPDKSGLPSDRFSAERTGGSVSTLTIQRTQQEDSAVYLCASSPRLAGTGELFFGEGSRLTVL.

The chain couples TRBV9 to TRBJ2-1, with a tentative D call TRBD2 (5 bases). V lost 0 bases to trimming and J lost 9 bases, with 13 bases between them. CDR3 size: 14 residues. The germline CDR1 and CDR2 sequences are SGDLS and YYNGEE. The CDR3 bases are TGTGCCAGCAGCGTAGAAGGAGGCTCGGCTGAGCAGTTCTTC. Its translation is CASSVEGGSAEQFF.

For this clone: This sample also contains other DNA sequences that code for the same CDR3. This CDR3 reads CATSRDPDQPQHF. CDR3 DNA: TGTGCCACCAGCAGAGACCCAGATCAGCCCCAGCATTTT. The rearrangement uses TRBV15 and TRBJ1-5; unclear D gene. The CDR3 length is 13 residues. V was shortened by 0 bases and J by 5 bases, with 5 bases between the two germline ends. Germline lookup yields CDR1 LNHNV and CDR2 YYDKDF (reference sequence).

The V and J genes are TRBV7-2 and TRBJ1-1, with TRBD1 as a possible D gene (5 bases). Germline CDR1 is SGHTA and CDR2 is FQGNSA. V gave up 3 bases and J gave up 1 base, with 12 bases separating them. There are 15 residues in the CDR3. In DNA form, the CDR3 reads TGTGCCAGCAGCTTGTTTGGGGCCCGGAACACTGAAGCTTTCTTT. Protein: CASSLFGARNTEAFF.

This clone has just a few counts. Here the CDR3 reads CASSLGGGELFF. CDR3 DNA: TGTGCCAGCAGTTTGGGAGGTGGGGAGCTGTTTTTT. The chain carries TRBV27 and TRBJ2-2, with D maybe TRBD2 (6 bases). Per germline, CDR1 MNHEY and CDR2 SMNVEV (reference sequence). The V end lost 3 bases, the J end lost 8 bases, and 7 bases lay between the germline ends. The CDR3 is 12 amino acids.

V usage is TRBV7-2 and J usage is TRBJ2-7; perhaps TRBD2 as D (7 bases). The germline V gene has CDR1 SGHTA and CDR2 FQGNSA. Trimming removed 1 base at V and 2 bases at J, with 21 bases between. This CDR3 is built from 18 residues. The CDR3 DNA sequence: TGTGCCAGCAGCTTAGTAGGGGGAGGGGGGGTCTCCGCCTACGAGCAGTACTTC. Translating it yields CASSLVGGGGVSAYEQYF.

This chain links TRBV19 with TRBJ1-2; a weak D match, TRBD1 (5 bases). With 11 bases removed from V and 1 base from J, the gap between germline ends came to 20 bases. CDR1 and CDR2 (germline): LNHDA, SQIVND (reference sequence). There are 15 residues in the CDR3. The CDR3 is CAAGPTGGINYGYTF. CDR3 DNA: TGTGCCGCGGGACCAACGGGGGGGATTAACTATGGCTACACCTTC. The complete variable domain, with remaining parts taken from reference TRBV19 and TRBJ1-2, reads DGGITQSPKYLFRKEGQNVTLSCEQNLNHDAMYWYRQDPGQGLRLIYYSQIVNDFQKGDIAEGYSVSREKKESFPLTVTSAQKNPTAFYLCAAGPTGGINYGYTFGSGTRLTVV.

The chain couples TRBV5-1 to TRBJ1-3, with D possibly TRBD1 on 5 matching bases. Per the germline V gene, CDR1 is SGHRS and CDR2 is YFSETQ. This CDR3 has 13 amino acids. The V end lost 4 bases, the J end lost 3 bases, and 8 bases lay between the germline ends. CDR3 nucleotides: TGCGCCAGCAGCCCAACAGGTGGAAACACCATATATTTT. This codes for CASSPTGGNTIYF.

This clone was detected ten times or more. The gene calls are TRBV4-3 and TRBJ2-3; TRBD2 matches at 8 bases. With V trimmed by 4 bases and J by 5 bases, 2 bases remained unmatched. The CDR3 sequence is 13 residues long. CDR1 is LGHNA, CDR2 YSLEER, per germline. In DNA form, the CDR3 reads TGCGCCAGCAGCCGCGGGACTAGAGATACGCAGTATTTT. It codes for CASSRGTRDTQYF.

Only one count was recorded for this clone. The genes are TRBV9 and TRBJ1-4; TRBD1 is a possible D gene (5 bases). This CDR3 has 14 residues. Germline CDR1 is SGDLS and CDR2 is YYNGEE. The V gene lost 0 bases and the J gene lost 7 bases, with 10 bases spanning the gap. CDR3 sequence (DNA): TGTGCCAGCAGCGTAGCTGGGGGAGGTGAAAAACTGTTTTTT. Protein sequence: CASSVAGGGEKLFF.

This clone was seen just once. The chain employs TRBV18 and TRBJ1-2; D possibly corresponds to TRBD1 (6 bases). The germline V gene has CDR1 KGHSH and CDR2 LQKENI. V was pared by 6 bases and J by 8 bases, with 13 bases between. CDR3 length: 12 amino acids. CDR3 bases: TGTGCCAGCTCCCCTACAGGGCAAGGCTACACCTTC. This gives the protein CASSPTGQGYTF.

V is TRBV10-3 and J is TRBJ2-7, with 9 bases lining up with TRBD1. After removal of 10 bases from V and 1 base from J, the junction contained 5 bases not matched to a gene. Germline V gene lookup returns CDR1 ENHRY and CDR2 SYGVKD. This CDR3 region has 13 residues. CDR3 sequence (DNA): TGTGCCACCCACAGGGGGCCTTCCTACGAGCAGTACTTC. It yields the protein CATHRGPSYEQYF.

The rearrangement uses TRBV11-3 and TRBJ2-3, with D possibly TRBD1 on 6 matching bases. The CDR3 is 14 residues long. Trimming removed 4 bases at V and 6 bases at J, with 14 bases between. CDR1 is SGHNT, CDR2 YENEEA, per germline. The CDR3 sequence: CASSSTGHGDTQYF. The DNA of the CDR3 is TGTGCCAGCAGCTCGACAGGTCATGGGGATACGCAGTATTTT.

The V call is TRBV4-3, the J call TRBJ2-5, with D possibly TRBD2 on 6 matching bases. Per germline, CDR1 LGHNA and CDR2 YSLEER. Deletions cut 4 bases from V and 5 bases from J, with 14 bases between. The CDR3 sequence is 14 residues long. Written as DNA, the CDR3 is TGCGCCAGCAGCCGACTAGGGGCGGAGGAGACCCAGTACTTC. Encoded protein: CASSRLGAEETQYF.

CDR3 nucleotide sequence: TGTGCCAGCAGCTTAGATCGGGACAGGGTCGCTTTCTTT. Protein sequence: CASSLDRDRVAFF. The chain recombines TRBV11-3 with TRBJ1-1; 9 bases line up with TRBD1. Germline trimming cut 0 bases from V and 11 bases from J; bases unmatched to any gene: 4. Germline V gene sequence: CDR1 SGHNT, CDR2 YENEEA. The CDR3 contains 13 residues.

This clone was seen a single time. This chain connects TRBV7-2 to TRBJ2-7, with TRBD1 identical over 11 bases. The CDR3 covers 16 residues. The germline gives CDR1 SGHTA, CDR2 FQGNSA. Trimming took 1 base from V and 5 from J; bases not matched to a gene: 7. CDR3 protein: CASSLDVGTGGNEQYF. The CDR3 bases are TGTGCCAGCAGCTTAGATGTCGGGACAGGGGGTAACGAGCAGTACTTC.

This clone was seen a few times. The genes are TRBV7-9 and TRBJ1-2; D perhaps matches TRBD1 (6 bases). The CDR3 has 16 amino acids. Trimming took 5 bases from V and 3 from J, leaving 19 bases between them. Germline-derived CDR1 and CDR2 are SEHNR and FQNEAQ (reference sequence). The CDR3 loop reads CASSPRLQGTDYGYTF. In DNA form, the CDR3 reads TGTGCCAGCAGCCCCAGACTCCAGGGGACCGACTATGGCTACACCTTC.

The chain uses TRBV10-3 and TRBJ2-3; 12 bases align to TRBD2. Germline loops: CDR1 ENHRY, CDR2 SYGVKD. CDR3 size: 17 residues. The V gene end was trimmed by 10 bases and the J gene end by 0 bases; junction bases not matched to a gene: 11. CDR3 DNA: TGTGCCACCGCCCTAGCGGGGGGGGAATATAGCACAGATACGCAGTATTTT. This gives the protein CATALAGGEYSTDTQYF.

This rearrangement joins TRBV25-1 to TRBJ1-4, with TRBD1 as a possible D gene (5 bases). This CDR3 spans 13 amino acids. Germline CDR1 reads MGHDK; CDR2 reads SYGVNS. V was clipped by 3 bases and J by 8 bases, with 10 bases between them. The CDR3 protein is CASSDQGREKLFF. CDR3 nucleotide sequence: TGTGCCAGCAGTGATCAGGGTCGAGAAAAACTGTTTTTT.

The chain combines TRBV18 with TRBJ1-4; possible D gene TRBD1, 6 bases. Trimming stripped 2 bases from V and 7 bases from J, with 11 bases between. Germline CDR1 KGHSH, CDR2 LQKENI. The CDR3 contains 14 residues. CDR3: CASSPGGSSEKLFF. As DNA, the CDR3 is TGTGCCAGCTCACCAGGGGGCAGTTCTGAAAAACTGTTTTTT.

J is TRBJ1-1 and V is TRBV5-5, with a tentative D call TRBD1 (5 bases). The germline gives CDR1 SGHKS, CDR2 YYEKEE (reference sequence). V was shortened by 4 bases and J by 2 bases, with 15 bases between the two germline ends. The length of the CDR3 is 15 residues. Here the CDR3 DNA reads TGTGCCAGCAGCACCTCGCAGGGCGTCAACACTGAAGCTTTCTTT. Translation gives CASSTSQGVNTEAFF. Full variable domain (rest looked up from reference TRBV5-5 and TRBJ1-1): DAGVTQSPTHLIKTRGQQVTLRCSPISGHKSVSWYQQVLGQGPQFIFQYYEKEERGRGNFPDRFSARQFPNYSSELNVNALLLGDSALYLCASSTSQGVNTEAFFGQGTRLTVV.

J is TRBJ2-1 and V is TRBV5-1; D might be TRBD1 (5 bases). The germline V gene has CDR1 SGHRS and CDR2 YFSETQ. This CDR3 has 14 amino acids. Trimming pared 0 bases from V and 5 bases from J, leaving 9 bases between. CDR3 DNA sequence: TGCGCCAGCAGCTTGGGCGACAGAAACAATGAGCAGTTCTTC. Its protein is CASSLGDRNNEQFF.

This clone was found a few times. The chain joins TRBV7-3 to TRBJ2-1, with 9 bases aligning to TRBD2. J was trimmed by 9 bases and V by 5 bases; bases with no gene match: 11. The CDR3 runs 15 residues. Germline CDR1 is SGHTA and CDR2 is FQGTGA. The CDR3 DNA reads as TGTGCCAGCAGCACATCTAGCGGGGTTCTGGGTGAGCAGTTCTTC. It yields the protein CASSTSSGVLGEQFF.

This chain joins TRBV7-2 and TRBJ1-6; D may be TRBD1 (6 bases). Trimming took 5 bases from V and 9 from J, leaving 17 bases between them. CDR1 is SGHTA and CDR2 is FQGNSA in the germline V gene. The CDR3 consists of 15 residues. Written as DNA, the CDR3 is TGTGCCAGCAGCGCTCCAGGGGCACAGAGTTCACCCCTCCACTTT. It codes for CASSAPGAQSSPLHF.

V usage is TRBV9 and J usage is TRBJ2-1; tentative D call: TRBD1 (5 bases). Germline V gene data show CDR1 as SGDLS and CDR2 as YYNGEE. The CDR3 totals 15 residues. Trimming took 7 bases from V and 0 from J, leaving 14 bases between them. CDR3 amino acids: CASENTGSSYNEQFF. In DNA, the CDR3 is TGTGCCAGCGAGAATACAGGAAGCTCCTACAATGAGCAGTTCTTC.

In DNA form, the CDR3 reads TGTGCCAGCAGCCGAGCCGACGGCCGGCCGGGGGGCTACACCTTC. Its protein is CASSRADGRPGGYTF. The chain couples TRBV3-1 (or the pseudogene TRBV3-2) to TRBJ1-2; D remains ambiguous. CDR1 and CDR2 from the germline V gene are LGHDT and YNNKEL (reference sequence). The germline V and J ends were trimmed by 4 bases and 8 bases, with 20 bases remaining between them. The CDR3 contains 15 residues.

A word on this clone: Different DNA sequences within this sample yield the same CDR3. The J gene is TRBJ1-3, the V gene TRBV5-1, with D possibly matching TRBD1 (6 bases). Trimming removed 2 bases from V and 1 base from J, with 7 bases in between. CDR3 length: 14 residues. The germline CDR1 and CDR2 sequences are SGHRS and YFSETQ. CDR3 in amino acids: CASSLQGSGNTIYF. CDR3 nucleotides: TGCGCCAGCAGCTTACAGGGTTCTGGAAACACCATATATTTT. Filled out from reference TRBV5-1 and TRBJ1-3, the complete variable domain reads KAGVTQTPRYLIKTRGQQVTLSCSPISGHRSVSWYQQTPGQGLQFLFEYFSETQRNKGNFPGRFSGRQFSNSRSEMNVSTLELGDSALYLCASSLQGSGNTIYFGEGSWLTVV.